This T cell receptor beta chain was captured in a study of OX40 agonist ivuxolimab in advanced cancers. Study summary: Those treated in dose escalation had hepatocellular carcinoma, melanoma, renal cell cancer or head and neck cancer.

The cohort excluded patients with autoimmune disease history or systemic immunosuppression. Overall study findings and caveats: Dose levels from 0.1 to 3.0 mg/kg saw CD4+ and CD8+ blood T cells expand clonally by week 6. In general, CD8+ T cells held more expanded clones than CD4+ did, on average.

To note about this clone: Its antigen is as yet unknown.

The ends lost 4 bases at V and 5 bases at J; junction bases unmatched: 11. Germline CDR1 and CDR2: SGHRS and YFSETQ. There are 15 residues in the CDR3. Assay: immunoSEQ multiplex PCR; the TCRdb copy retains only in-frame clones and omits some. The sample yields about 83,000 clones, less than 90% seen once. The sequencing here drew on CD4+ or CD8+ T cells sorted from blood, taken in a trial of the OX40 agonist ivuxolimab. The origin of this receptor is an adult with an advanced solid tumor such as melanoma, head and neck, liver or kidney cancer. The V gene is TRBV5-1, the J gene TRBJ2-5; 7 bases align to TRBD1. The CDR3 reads CASSEGDRVRETQYF. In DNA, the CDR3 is TGCGCCAGCAGCGAGGGCGACAGGGTCCGGGAGACCCAGTACTTC.